These 13 T cell receptor beta chains came from one sample sequenced in a study of T cell responses to AZD1222 COVID-19 vaccine. This table comes from immunoSEQ multiplex PCR, and its TCRdb copy is limited to in-frame clones, with some not included. The sample carries some 180,000 clones, approximately 89% recorded once. The material was peripheral blood, obtained 28 days after the second AZD1222 dose. These receptors all stem from an adult who received the AZD1222 COVID-19 vaccine.

In this sample, this clone turned up once. The V and J genes are TRBV6-5 and TRBJ1-3; D gene uncertain. This CDR3 is built from 15 residues. The V gene lost 8 bases and the J gene lost 0 bases, with 14 bases spanning the gap. CDR1 and CDR2 (germline): MNHEY, SVGAGI. The CDR3 coding sequence is TGTGCCAGCCTCCCGCGCCAGACCTCTGGAAACACCATATATTTT. Protein: CASLPRQTSGNTIYF.

V gene TRBV5-1 combines with J gene TRBJ1-2; TRBD1 matches at 7 bases. J lost 8 bases, V lost 4 bases, and 8 bases had no gene match. This CDR3 has 13 amino acids. From germline, CDR1 is SGHRS and CDR2 YFSETQ. CDR3 amino acids: CASSQKTGPGYTF. CDR3 DNA sequence: TGCGCCAGCAGCCAGAAGACAGGGCCCGGCTACACCTTC.

The rearrangement uses TRBV19 and TRBJ1-2; 7 nucleotides align to TRBD1. Unmatched junction bases numbered 11, after V lost 5 bases and J lost 8 bases. The CDR3 consists of 14 residues. CDR1 and CDR2 (germline): LNHDA, SQIVND (reference sequence). This chain's CDR3 is CASSPRDRPVGYTF. The DNA of the CDR3 is TGTGCCAGTAGTCCCCGGGACAGACCGGTAGGCTACACCTTC.

The chain carries TRBV3-1 (or the pseudogene TRBV3-2) and TRBJ1-3, with 7 bases matching TRBD1. After removal of 4 bases from V and 0 bases from J, the junction contained 6 bases not matched to a gene. The CDR3 spans 16 residues. CDR1 is LGHDT and CDR2 is YNNKEL in the germline V gene (reference sequence). In DNA, the CDR3 is TGTGCCAGCAGCCTTGACAGGGCCACCTCTGGAAACACCATATATTTT. It translates to CASSLDRATSGNTIYF.

The V call is TRBV7-2, the J call TRBJ2-7; no clear D gene. The CDR3 spans 12 residues. V was clipped by 5 bases and J by 6 bases, with 11 bases between them. The V gene's germline CDR1 is SGHTA and CDR2 FQGNSA. The DNA of the CDR3 is TGTGCCAGCAGCCGGTATGGCGGCGAGCAGTACTTC. The encoded protein is CASSRYGGEQYF.

In its sample, this clone was seen a few times. The rearrangement links TRBV5-4 to TRBJ1-1, with 7 bases matching TRBD1. Losses at the gene ends were 4 bases for V and 1 base for J; bases not matched to a gene: 10. The CDR3 runs to 16 residues. Per the germline V gene, CDR1 is SGHNT and CDR2 is YYREEE (reference sequence). CDR3 protein: CASSNAQGVKNTEAFF. The CDR3 DNA follows: TGTGCCAGCAGCAATGCCCAGGGGGTAAAGAACACTGAAGCTTTCTTT.

This clone showed up many times. The chain uses TRBV2 and TRBJ1-3; D unresolved. This CDR3 is built from 15 residues. The germline V and J ends were trimmed by 6 bases and 0 bases, with 12 bases remaining between them. Germline CDR1 and CDR2: SNHLY and FYNNEI. The CDR3 region is CASSGVGGSGNTIYF. The DNA for the CDR3 is TGTGCCAGCAGCGGGGTGGGAGGCTCTGGAAACACCATATATTTT.

Judged by abundance, this clone is medium-sized. The chain is built from TRBV9 and TRBJ2-3; the D call may be TRBD1 or TRBD2 (6 bases each). Trimming removed 4 bases from V and 1 base from J, with 10 bases in between. CDR3 length: 14 amino acids. The germline V gene has CDR1 SGDLS and CDR2 YYNGEE. The CDR3 region has the DNA TGTGCCAGCAGCTTCGGGGGCCGCACAGATACGCAGTATTTT. The encoded protein is CASSFGGRTDTQYF.

The V and J genes are TRBV7-9 and TRBJ2-1, with 10 bases fitting TRBD2. Unmatched junction bases numbered 8, after V lost 5 bases and J lost 4 bases. Germline CDR1 SEHNR, CDR2 FQNEAQ (reference sequence). The CDR3 runs to 16 residues. CDR3 coding DNA: TGTGCCAGCAGCGAAAGGGGGACTAGCGAATACAATGAGCAGTTCTTC. As protein: CASSERGTSEYNEQFF.

The genes are TRBV6-5 and TRBJ2-7; D assignment may be TRBD1 or TRBD2 (5 bases each). Per the germline V gene, CDR1 is MNHEY and CDR2 is SVGAGI. The CDR3 covers 13 residues. V was clipped by 10 bases and J by 2 bases, with 15 bases between them. The CDR3 is CATTRDEAYEQYF. The CDR3 region has the DNA TGTGCCACCACCCGGGACGAGGCCTACGAGCAGTACTTC.

In the case of this clone: The sample contains more than one DNA sequence encoding this CDR3. This chain connects TRBV7-9 to TRBJ2-7; D unresolved. This CDR3 contains 14 residues. Germline CDR1 SEHNR, CDR2 FQNEAQ (reference sequence). V was shortened by 3 bases and J by 1 base, with 10 bases between the two germline ends. The CDR3 nucleotides are TGTGCCAGCAGCTTCGGGCAGCCTTCCTACGAGCAGTACTTC. This encodes CASSFGQPSYEQYF.

The genes are TRBV2 and TRBJ1-1, with TRBD1 as a possible D gene (5 bases). Germline CDR1 is SNHLY and CDR2 is FYNNEI. Trimming pared 5 bases from V and 2 bases from J, leaving 9 bases between. This CDR3 region has 13 residues. CDR3 residues: CASSRGINTEAFF. The CDR3 bases are TGTGCCAGCAGTCGGGGGATTAACACTGAAGCTTTCTTT.

This clone has a single count. The chain uses TRBV3-1 (or the pseudogene TRBV3-2) and TRBJ1-2, with 7 nucleotides matching TRBD1. Germline CDR1 is LGHDT and CDR2 is YNNKEL (reference sequence). This CDR3 has 15 amino acids. The V gene end was trimmed by 3 bases and the J gene end by 0 bases; junction bases not matched to a gene: 4. DNA for the CDR3: TGTGCCAGCAGCCATCCGGGACAGACTAACTATGGCTACACCTTC. It yields the protein CASSHPGQTNYGYTF.